The 17 T cell receptor beta chains in this list originate from one sample, sequenced in a study of blood T cell repertoires in COVID-19. Sequenced by immunoSEQ multiplex PCR; TCRdb stores in-frame clones only, minus some. The data show 93,000 or so clones, with 87% seen just once and about 6.3% held by the top ten. Sequencing was done on a sample of peripheral blood. The receptors shown here come from a human donor in a cohort sampled during active COVID-19.

The chain links TRBV4-2 to TRBJ2-2, with 8 bases that match TRBD2. Trimming took 0 bases from V and 3 from J; bases not matched to a gene: 6. In germline, CDR1 is LGHNA, CDR2 YNFKEQ. This CDR3 is built from 17 residues. This CDR3 is CASSQEATSGYTGELFF. The CDR3 DNA reads as TGTGCCAGCAGCCAAGAGGCTACTAGCGGTTACACCGGGGAGCTGTTTTTT.

V and J are TRBV10-1 and TRBJ2-7; a possible D gene is TRBD1 (6 bases). V lost 5 bases and J lost 1, with 12 bases in between. Germline-derived CDR1 and CDR2 are WNHNN and SYGVQD (reference sequence). The CDR3 length is 14 residues. The CDR3 coding sequence is TGCGCCAGCAGTTCTACAGGGCGATCCTACGAGCAGTACTTC. This sequence encodes CASSSTGRSYEQYF.

The rearrangement joins TRBV18 to TRBJ1-2; 8 bases match TRBD1. Trimming took 2 bases from V and 4 from J; bases not matched to a gene: 6. CDR1 KGHSH and CDR2 LQKENI come from the germline V gene. The CDR3 covers 15 residues. The CDR3 coding sequence is TGTGCCAGCTCACCAAGGGGACAGGATCCCTATGGCTACACCTTC. Its translation is CASSPRGQDPYGYTF. The complete variable domain, with remaining parts taken from reference TRBV18 and TRBJ1-2, reads NAGVMQNPRHLVRRRGQEARLRCSPMKGHSHVYWYRQLPEEGLKFMVYLQKENIIDESGMPKERFSAEFPKEGPSILRIQQVVRGDSAAYFCASSPRGQDPYGYTFGSGTRLTVV.

The chain couples TRBV7-3 to TRBJ2-3; TRBD2 matches 8 bases. CDR1 SGHTA and CDR2 FQGTGA come from the germline V gene. The CDR3 length is 15 residues. Losses at the gene ends were 4 bases for V and 2 bases for J; bases not matched to a gene: 5. CDR3 residues: CASSSSGGLTDTQYF. The CDR3 DNA sequence: TGTGCCAGCAGCTCCAGCGGGGGACTCACAGATACGCAGTATTTT.

The rearrangement uses TRBV4-1 and TRBJ2-1, with D maybe TRBD2 (6 bases). CDR1 and CDR2 from the germline V gene are MGHRA and YSYEKL. The length of the CDR3 is 15 residues. V was trimmed by 4 bases and J by 6 bases, leaving 16 bases between them. CDR3 protein: CASSLLPGATNEQFF. DNA for the CDR3: TGCGCCAGCAGCCTCCTACCGGGAGCAACCAATGAGCAGTTCTTC.

V is TRBV18 and J is TRBJ2-1; D is uncertain. Trimming took 3 bases from V and 6 from J, leaving 6 bases between them. Germline V gene data show CDR1 as KGHSH and CDR2 as LQKENI. CDR3 size: 12 residues. The CDR3 protein is CASSPPGNEQFF. As DNA, the CDR3 is TGTGCCAGCTCACCTCCGGGCAATGAGCAGTTCTTC.

The rearrangement joins TRBV2 to TRBJ2-2; TRBD1 might be the D (6 bases). The germline CDR1 and CDR2 sequences are SNHLY and FYNNEI. CDR3 length equals 14 residues. V was cut by 6 bases and J by 1 base, with 9 bases left in between. The CDR3 sequence is CASRVQGNTGELFF. In DNA form, the CDR3 reads TGTGCCAGCAGGGTACAGGGGAACACCGGGGAGCTGTTTTTT.

The CDR3 sequence is CASSLIASGRSIAYEQYF. In nucleotides, the CDR3 is TGTGCCAGCAGCCTTATTGCTAGCGGGAGAAGTATAGCCTACGAGCAGTACTTC. V usage is TRBV7-8 and J usage is TRBJ2-7, with 10 positions matching TRBD2. V lost 5 bases and J lost 2; bases outside the gene matches: 15. CDR1 and CDR2 (germline): SGHVS, FQNEAQ. This CDR3 contains 18 residues.

The genes are TRBV5-1 and TRBJ2-7, with 14 bases aligning to TRBD2. CDR1 and CDR2 (germline): SGHRS, YFSETQ. The V and J ends lost 2 bases and 2 bases, in that order; junction bases with no gene match: 6. The CDR3 is 17 residues long. Here the CDR3 DNA reads TGCGCCAGCAGCTTAGGACTAGCGGGGGGTCGAACCTACGAGCAGTACTTC. This codes for CASSLGLAGGRTYEQYF.

This clone has more than one count but fewer than ten. The chain carries TRBV28 and TRBJ2-7; 10 nucleotides align to TRBD2. Losses at the gene ends were 10 bases for V and 6 bases for J; bases not matched to a gene: 6. The CDR3 length is 12 residues. Looked up from germline, CDR1 is MDHEN and CDR2 is SYDVKM. CDR3 in DNA: TGTGCCACTTCTAGCGGGGGAAGCGAGCAGTACTTC. Amino acids: CATSSGGSEQYF.

This chain uses TRBV29-1 with TRBJ2-2; TRBD2 agrees at 8 bases. Germline V gives CDR1 SQVTM, CDR2 ANQGSEA. The CDR3 is made up of 14 amino acids. Losses at the gene ends were 4 bases for V and 4 bases for J; bases not matched to a gene: 5. CDR3 sequence (DNA): TGCAGCGTTGCGGGACTAGTCAGCACCGGGGAGCTGTTTTTT. It codes for CSVAGLVSTGELFF.

J is TRBJ2-5 and V is TRBV9, with D unclear. The CDR3 runs to 12 residues. Germline V CDR1 and CDR2: SGDLS, YYNGEE. The germline V and J ends were trimmed by 3 bases and 4 bases, with 7 bases remaining between them. CDR3 loop: CASSAHGETQYF. The CDR3, as DNA: TGTGCCAGCAGCGCCCACGGAGAGACCCAGTACTTC. Drawing the rest from reference TRBV9 and TRBJ2-5, the complete variable domain is DSGVTQTPKHLITATGQRVTLRCSPRSGDLSVYWYQQSLDQGLQFLIQYYNGEERAKGNILERFSAQQFPDLHSELNLSSLELGDSALYFCASSAHGETQYFGPGTRLLVL.

This chain joins TRBV5-1 and TRBJ2-3; 9 bases agree with TRBD2. Germline V CDR1 and CDR2: SGHRS, YFSETQ. Germline trimming cut 2 bases from V and 4 bases from J; bases unmatched to any gene: 2. This CDR3 contains 14 residues. DNA for the CDR3: TGCGCCAGCAGCTTCGCGGGGGGGCCAGATACGCAGTATTTT. Encoded protein: CASSFAGGPDTQYF. Looking up the rest from reference TRBV5-1 and TRBJ2-3 gives the full variable domain: KAGVTQTPRYLIKTRGQQVTLSCSPISGHRSVSWYQQTPGQGLQFLFEYFSETQRNKGNFPGRFSGRQFSNSRSEMNVSTLELGDSALYLCASSFAGGPDTQYFGPGTRLTVL.

This clone has just one count. The chain employs TRBV3-1 (or the pseudogene TRBV3-2) and TRBJ1-3; D not resolved. The CDR3 is 15 amino acids. V was clipped by 0 bases and J by 2 bases, with 8 bases between them. Germline assignment: CDR1 LGHDT and CDR2 YNNKEL (reference sequence). CDR3: CASSQDYVTGNTIYF. The CDR3 nucleotides read TGTGCCAGCAGCCAAGACTACGTTACTGGAAACACCATATATTTT.

The J gene is TRBJ1-5, the V gene TRBV6-4; D remains unclear. The germline gives CDR1 MRHNA, CDR2 SNTAGT. This CDR3 is 13 amino acids long. V dropped 5 bases and J dropped 0 bases, with 5 bases sitting between them. The CDR3 DNA reads as TGTGCCAGCAGTCTAAATAGCAATCAGCCCCAGCATTTT. Residues: CASSLNSNQPQHF.

This chain joins TRBV28 and TRBJ1-4; D unclear. Germline CDR1 is MDHEN and CDR2 is SYDVKM. The CDR3 consists of 15 residues. The V end was cut by 4 bases, the J end by 2 bases, with 11 bases between. The DNA for the CDR3 is TGTGCCAGCAGTTCCCCGCGGGTGACTAATGAAAAACTGTTTTTT. The encoded protein is CASSSPRVTNEKLFF. Based on the CDR3 plus reference TRBV28 and TRBJ1-4, the full variable domain is DVKVTQSSRYLVKRTGEKVFLECVQDMDHENMFWYRQDPGLGLRLIYFSYDVKMKEKGDIPEGYSVSREKKERFSLILESASTNQTSMYLCASSSPRVTNEKLFFGSGTQLSVL.

The chain carries TRBV11-2 and TRBJ2-7; a possible D gene is TRBD1 (5 bases). CDR3 length equals 14 residues. Germline CDR1 SGHAT, CDR2 FQNNGV. Trimming removed 5 bases from V and 0 bases from J, with 11 bases in between. Here the CDR3 reads CASSPDKSSYEQYF. CDR3 nucleotide sequence: TGTGCCAGCAGCCCGGACAAGAGCTCCTACGAGCAGTACTTC.